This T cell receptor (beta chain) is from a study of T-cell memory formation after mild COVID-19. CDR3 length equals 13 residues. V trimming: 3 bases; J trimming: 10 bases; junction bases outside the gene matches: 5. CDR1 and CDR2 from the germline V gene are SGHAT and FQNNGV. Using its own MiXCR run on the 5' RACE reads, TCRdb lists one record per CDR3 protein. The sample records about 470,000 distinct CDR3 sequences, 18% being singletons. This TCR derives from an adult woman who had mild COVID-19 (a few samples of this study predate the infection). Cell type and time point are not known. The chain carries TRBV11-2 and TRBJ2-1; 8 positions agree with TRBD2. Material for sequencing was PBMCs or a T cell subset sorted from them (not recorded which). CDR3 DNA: TGTGCCAGCAGCTTGGGACTAGACGGAGAGCAGTTCTTC. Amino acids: CASSLGLDGEQFF.